This TCR beta chain was captured by sequencing in a study of OX40 agonist ivuxolimab in advanced cancers. Across the whole study: The study treated patients with ivuxolimab, an agonistic anti-OX40 (CD134) antibody. Among those treated, three patients had partial responses, one with hepatocellular carcinoma and two with cutaneous melanoma. Broader study findings: Both CD4+ and CD8+ T cell populations in blood had undergone clonal expansion by week 6 at 0.1 to 3.0 mg/kg.

Repertoires were generated with immunoSEQ multiplex PCR, while TCRdb's copy carries only in-frame clones and drops some. The data hold about 77,000 clones, with 81% observed a single time. Turning to this clone: Its antigen remains unknown.

The CDR3 runs 16 residues. V shed 4 bases, J shed 5 bases, and the junction held 12 bases outside the gene matches. Germline CDR1 and CDR2: GTSNPN and SVGIG (reference sequence). V and J are TRBV30 and TRBJ2-1; 9 bases are shared with TRBD2. Source: CD4+ or CD8+ T cells sorted from blood, taken in a trial of the OX40 agonist ivuxolimab. The receptor comes from an adult with an advanced solid tumor such as melanoma, head and neck, liver or kidney cancer. The CDR3, as DNA: TGTGCCTGGAAAAACAATGGGGCTAGCGGGAACAATGAGCAGTTCTTC. Protein: CAWKNNGASGNNEQFF.